These 8 T cell receptor beta chains originate from one sample sequenced in a study of shared clonotypes between healthy human individuals (dated by TCRdb to the early 2020s). Library preparation was by the immunoSEQ multiplex PCR assay. This immuneACCESS table, as held by TCRdb, lists in-frame sequences with V and J called but not all clones. Of the missing ones, under half trace to an unresolved V gene in checked studies; the others have no known cause. The sample records roughly 2.2 million clones, just under 95% of which are singletons. The top ten clonotypes cover around 0.38% of the sample. The sample taken for sequencing was naive CD4+ T cells from PBMCs. According to the study, the label for this sample's cell subset or site signals: CD45RA+ positively selected. All receptors come from a man aged 18 to 29 in good health. Some clones in this sample may be carry-over from other donors' samples.

The chain couples TRBV7-9 to TRBJ2-7; perhaps TRBD1 as D (6 bases). The length of the CDR3 is 15 residues. Trimming left V 6 bases short and J 2 bases short, with 17 bases between. Per germline, CDR1 SEHNR and CDR2 FQNEAQ (reference sequence). In DNA, the CDR3 is TGTGCCAGCAGTCGAGCAGGACAGCCGACCTACGAGCAGTACTTC. Translation gives CASSRAGQPTYEQYF.

The genes are TRBV5-1 and TRBJ2-2; 11 nucleotides agree with TRBD2. J gave up 1 base and V 2 bases, and 16 bases lay outside the gene matches. Germline assignment: CDR1 SGHRS and CDR2 YFSETQ. The CDR3 runs 21 residues. CDR3 protein: CASSFPLVLAGEMVNTGELFF. The CDR3 bases are TGCGCCAGCAGCTTCCCTCTTGTACTAGCGGGAGAAATGGTGAACACCGGGGAGCTGTTTTTT.

V and J are TRBV6-1 and TRBJ1-1, with 9 nucleotides matching TRBD1. The CDR3 loop spans 13 amino acids. Per germline, CDR1 MNHNS and CDR2 SASEGT. V lost 6 bases and J lost 8; bases outside the gene matches: 7. The DNA for the CDR3 is TGTGCCAGCAGCCGGGGGGACAGGGACGAAGCTTTCTTT. Amino acid sequence: CASSRGDRDEAFF.

The chain recombines TRBV30 with TRBJ2-3, with no clear D. Looked up from germline, CDR1 is GTSNPN and CDR2 is SVGIG (reference sequence). V dropped 2 bases and J dropped 3 bases, with 9 bases sitting between them. There are 13 residues in the CDR3. CDR3 DNA: TGTGCCTGGAGTCTTATGTCTACAGATACGCAGTATTTT. It codes for CAWSLMSTDTQYF.

This clone occurred once. The gene calls are TRBV19 and TRBJ1-3, with unresolved D. The CDR3 length is 16 residues. With 1 base removed from V and 0 bases from J, the gap between germline ends came to 10 bases. CDR1 LNHDA and CDR2 SQIVND come from the germline V gene (reference sequence). The CDR3 here is CASSIAGRASGNTIYF. DNA for the CDR3: TGTGCCAGTAGTATAGCCGGACGGGCCTCTGGAAACACCATATATTTT.

The CDR3 here is CASSESGQGAKAFF. CDR3 sequence (DNA): TGCGCCAGCAGTGAGTCTGGGCAGGGGGCAAAAGCTTTCTTT. J is TRBJ1-1 and V is TRBV10-1, with 8 bases identical to TRBD1. In germline, CDR1 is WNHNN, CDR2 SYGVQD (reference sequence). V lost 0 bases, J lost 9 bases, and 6 bases stayed unmatched. This CDR3 region has 14 residues.

This rearrangement joins TRBV9 to TRBJ1-2; D not resolved. The CDR3 contains 14 residues. Looked up from germline, CDR1 is SGDLS and CDR2 is YYNGEE. V lost 3 bases to trimming and J lost 8 bases, with 17 bases between them. The CDR3 sequence: CASSAPIIPGGYTF. DNA of the CDR3: TGTGCCAGCAGCGCCCCGATCATCCCGGGGGGCTACACCTTC.

The chain uses TRBV12-5 and TRBJ2-3, with a tentative D call TRBD2 (5 bases). V lost 2 bases and J lost 2, with 8 bases in between. The CDR3 is made up of 14 amino acids. Germline assignment: CDR1 LGHNT and CDR2 FRNRAP. CDR3 sequence reads: CASGLREFTDTQYF. CDR3 nucleotide sequence: TGTGCTAGTGGTTTGAGGGAGTTCACAGATACGCAGTATTTT.